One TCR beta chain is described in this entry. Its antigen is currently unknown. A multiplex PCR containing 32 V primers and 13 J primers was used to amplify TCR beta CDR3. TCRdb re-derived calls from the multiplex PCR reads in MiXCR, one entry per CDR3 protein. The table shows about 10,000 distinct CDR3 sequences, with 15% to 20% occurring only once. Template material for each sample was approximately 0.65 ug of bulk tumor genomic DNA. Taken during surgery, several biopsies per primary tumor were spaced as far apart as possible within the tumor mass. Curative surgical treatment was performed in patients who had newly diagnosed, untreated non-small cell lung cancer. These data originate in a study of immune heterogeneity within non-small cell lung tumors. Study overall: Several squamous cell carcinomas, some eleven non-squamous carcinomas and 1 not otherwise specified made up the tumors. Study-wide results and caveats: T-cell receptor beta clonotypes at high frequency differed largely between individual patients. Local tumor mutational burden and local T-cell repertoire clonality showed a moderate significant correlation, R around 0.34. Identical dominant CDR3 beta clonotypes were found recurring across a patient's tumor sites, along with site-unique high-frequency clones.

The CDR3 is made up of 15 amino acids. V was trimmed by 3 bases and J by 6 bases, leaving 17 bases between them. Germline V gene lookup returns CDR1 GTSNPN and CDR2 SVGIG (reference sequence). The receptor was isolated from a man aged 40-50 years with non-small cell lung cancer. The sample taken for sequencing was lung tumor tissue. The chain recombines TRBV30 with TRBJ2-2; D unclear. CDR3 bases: TGTGCCTGGAGAAGAGTAGGGTGGGAACCCGGGGAGCTGTTTTTT. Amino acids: CAWRRVGWEPGELFF.